Following are 19 T cell receptor beta chains from one sample sequenced in a study of blood T cell repertoires in COVID-19. Libraries were prepared by immunoSEQ multiplex PCR; TCRdb keeps only in-frame clonotypes and omits some of them. Here the sample spans roughly 230,000 clones, more than 65% being singletons. Material for sequencing was PBMCs or T cells enriched from blood (not recorded which). These receptors originate from a man aged 45-65 years who had recovered from COVID-19.

The CDR3 loop is CASSLSQIEGQPQHF. The DNA of the CDR3 is TGTGCCAGCAGCTTATCCCAGATCGAGGGTCAGCCCCAGCATTTT. This chain uses TRBV7-2 with TRBJ1-5, with no clear D. The CDR3 runs to 15 residues. Germline V CDR1 and CDR2: SGHTA, FQGNSA. Trimming pared 2 bases from V and 6 bases from J, leaving 14 bases between. The full variable domain, in which reference TRBV7-2 and TRBJ1-5 provide the parts outside the CDR3, is GAGVSQSPSNKVTEKGKDVELRCDPISGHTALYWYRQSLGQGLEFLIYFQGNSAPDKSGLPSDRFSAERTGGSVSTLTIQRTQQEDSAVYLCASSLSQIEGQPQHFGDGTRLSIL.

This clone has only one observation. The rearrangement uses TRBV5-1 and TRBJ2-5, with 10 bases matching TRBD2. V was clipped by 4 bases and J by 3 bases; unmatched bases: 9. The CDR3 runs 16 residues. Germline V gene lookup returns CDR1 SGHRS and CDR2 YFSETQ. The CDR3 DNA sequence: TGCGCCAGCAGCACGGGAGCGGGAGGGCCGGAAGAGACCCAGTACTTC. Amino acids: CASSTGAGGPEETQYF.

The chain links TRBV2 to TRBJ2-1, with 9 bases fitting TRBD1. This CDR3 is built from 15 residues. J was trimmed by 10 bases and V by 2 bases; bases with no gene match: 9. CDR1 is SNHLY and CDR2 is FYNNEI in the germline V gene. The CDR3 reads CASSELGTGKDEQFF. For the CDR3, the DNA is TGTGCCAGCAGTGAATTGGGGACAGGGAAGGACGAGCAGTTCTTC.

This clone has a handful of counts. V is TRBV4-3 and J is TRBJ2-7; D may be TRBD1 (6 bases). This CDR3 contains 15 residues. CDR1 is LGHNA, CDR2 YSLEER, per germline. With 5 bases removed from V and 2 bases from J, the gap between germline ends came to 16 bases. CDR3 nucleotide sequence: TGCGCCAGCAGCTACGGGGCAGGGGAGACCTACGAGCAGTACTTC. It codes for CASSYGAGETYEQYF.

The chain joins TRBV9 to TRBJ2-5; 9 bases are a match to TRBD1. This CDR3 comprises 14 residues. The V and J ends lost 5 bases and 4 bases, in that order; junction bases with no gene match: 6. Germline CDR1 is SGDLS and CDR2 is YYNGEE. Here the CDR3 reads CASSGGQGRETQYF. Here the CDR3 DNA reads TGTGCCAGCAGTGGGGGACAGGGTCGAGAGACCCAGTACTTC.

The chain uses TRBV7-2 and TRBJ2-3; TRBD2 agrees at 12 bases. Trimming cost V 5 bases and J 3 bases; bases outside gene matches: 6. CDR1 SGHTA and CDR2 FQGNSA come from the germline V gene. The CDR3 spans 16 residues. DNA of the CDR3: TGTGCCAGCAGCGTAACTAGCGGGGGGTGGACAGATACGCAGTATTTT. Amino acid sequence: CASSVTSGGWTDTQYF.

The chain links TRBV6-1 to TRBJ2-1; 7 nucleotides match TRBD2. CDR3 length: 15 amino acids. Germline values: CDR1 MNHNS, CDR2 SASEGT. The J segment lost 6 bases and the V segment lost 6 bases, leaving 11 bases of the junction unmatched. The CDR3 sequence: CASSLGEGIINEQFF. The CDR3 DNA is TGTGCCAGCAGCCTCGGGGAGGGGATTATCAATGAGCAGTTCTTC.

Here the CDR3 reads CATGTGATNEKLFF. The CDR3 DNA is TGTGCCACGGGGACAGGAGCAACTAATGAAAAACTGTTTTTT. The V and J genes are TRBV10-3 and TRBJ1-4, with 8 bases matching TRBD1. V shed 10 bases and J 0 bases; nucleotides not matched to a gene: 4. CDR1 is ENHRY and CDR2 is SYGVKD in the germline V gene. The CDR3 has 14 residues.

The chain uses TRBV7-8 and TRBJ2-1; 7 bases are a match to TRBD2. The V and J ends lost 5 bases and 8 bases, in that order; junction bases with no gene match: 6. The germline V gene encodes CDR1 SGHVS and CDR2 FQNEAQ. The CDR3 contains 13 residues. The DNA for the CDR3 is TGTGCCAGCAGCCCAGTACGGGGGGATGAGCAGTTCTTC. Its translation: CASSPVRGDEQFF. Variable domain in full (rest from reference TRBV7-8 and TRBJ2-1): GAGVSQSPRYKVAKRGQDVALRCDPISGHVSLFWYQQALGQGPEFLTYFQNEAQLDKSGLPSDRFFAERPEGSVSTLKIQRTQQEDSAVYLCASSPVRGDEQFFGPGTRLTVL.

The chain employs TRBV20-1 and TRBJ1-1; TRBD1 is a possible D gene (6 bases). The CDR3 loop spans 11 amino acids. The germline V gene has CDR1 DFQATT and CDR2 SNEGSKA (reference sequence). DNA of the CDR3: TGCAGCTTACAGGGTTCCACTGAAGCTTTCTTT. Encoded protein: CSLQGSTEAFF.

V usage is TRBV2 and J usage is TRBJ1-6; the match to TRBD1 covers 7 bases. The CDR3 runs to 12 residues. Germline assignment: CDR1 SNHLY and CDR2 FYNNEI. Trimming at V came to 9 bases and at J to 8 bases, leaving 4 bases not matched to a gene. The CDR3 loop reads CARGQVDSPLHF. The CDR3 DNA reads as TGTGCCAGAGGACAGGTGGATTCACCCCTCCACTTT.

This chain uses TRBV5-6 with TRBJ1-1, with 11 nucleotides matching TRBD1. Germline V lookup: CDR1 SGHDT, CDR2 YYEEEE. The CDR3 extends over 15 amino acids. V lost 4 bases and J lost 5; bases outside the gene matches: 7. The CDR3: CASSPGQGVRTEAFF. The CDR3, as DNA: TGTGCCAGCAGCCCGGGACAGGGGGTCCGGACTGAAGCTTTCTTT.

The J gene is TRBJ2-7, the V gene TRBV28; maybe TRBD1 (6 bases). With 5 bases removed from V and 5 bases from J, the gap between germline ends came to 16 bases. CDR1 and CDR2 from the germline V gene are MDHEN and SYDVKM. The CDR3 extends over 14 amino acids. CDR3 in amino acids: CASSLTGTLDEQYF. CDR3 bases: TGTGCCAGCAGTCTCACCGGGACATTGGACGAGCAGTACTTC. Looking up the rest from reference TRBV28 and TRBJ2-7 gives the full variable domain: DVKVTQSSRYLVKRTGEKVFLECVQDMDHENMFWYRQDPGLGLRLIYFSYDVKMKEKGDIPEGYSVSREKKERFSLILESASTNQTSMYLCASSLTGTLDEQYFGPGTRLTVT.

This clone has only one observation. The chain employs TRBV2 and TRBJ2-7; 7 bases map to TRBD1. Germline V gives CDR1 SNHLY, CDR2 FYNNEI. The CDR3 length is 13 residues. V lost 7 bases to trimming and J lost 0 bases; unmatched junction nucleotides: 3. The CDR3 loop is CASTRDSSYEQYF. In DNA, the CDR3 is TGTGCCAGCACCCGGGACAGCTCCTACGAGCAGTACTTC.

The chain has TRBV7-9 and TRBJ1-1; 10 bases line up with TRBD1. This CDR3 has 15 amino acids. V lost 1 base to trimming and J lost 4 bases; unmatched junction nucleotides: 3. Germline lookup yields CDR1 SEHNR and CDR2 FQNEAQ (reference sequence). The CDR3 sequence: CASSLGGQGSTEAFF. Written as DNA, the CDR3 is TGTGCCAGCAGCTTAGGGGGACAGGGGAGCACTGAAGCTTTCTTT.

The rearrangement links TRBV28 to TRBJ1-5, with 9 bases that match TRBD1. The CDR3 sequence is 15 residues long. After removal of 5 bases from V and 6 bases from J, the junction contained 8 bases not matched to a gene. Germline CDR1 is MDHEN and CDR2 is SYDVKM. CDR3 protein: CASSLNRGLGQPQHF. The CDR3 DNA reads as TGTGCCAGCAGTCTAAACAGGGGGCTAGGTCAGCCCCAGCATTTT. Using reference TRBV28 and TRBJ1-5 for the parts outside the CDR3, the full variable domain is DVKVTQSSRYLVKRTGEKVFLECVQDMDHENMFWYRQDPGLGLRLIYFSYDVKMKEKGDIPEGYSVSREKKERFSLILESASTNQTSMYLCASSLNRGLGQPQHFGDGTRLSIL.

The rearrangement joins TRBV11-3 to TRBJ1-4; TRBD1 matches 7 bases. The V gene's germline CDR1 is SGHNT and CDR2 YENEEA. The CDR3 consists of 14 residues. The trim removed 2 bases at V and 7 bases at J, leaving 4 bases unmatched. The CDR3 sequence: CASSLRQGAEKLFF. In DNA, the CDR3 is TGTGCCAGCAGCTTAAGACAGGGAGCTGAAAAACTGTTTTTT.

The J gene is TRBJ1-2, the V gene TRBV12-3 or TRBV12-4; no clear D gene. CDR3 size: 13 residues. V was clipped by 3 bases and J by 7 bases, with 12 bases between them. CDR3 sequence reads: CASSFEGSIGYTF. CDR3 DNA sequence: TGTGCCAGCAGTTTTGAGGGTTCTATTGGCTACACCTTC.

This clone has more than one count but fewer than ten. V and J are TRBV11-3 and TRBJ1-3, with 10 positions matching TRBD1. The V and J ends lost 5 bases and 0 bases, in that order; junction bases with no gene match: 7. Germline lookup yields CDR1 SGHNT and CDR2 YENEEA. The CDR3 length is 17 residues. CDR3 sequence reads: CASSGRTGGISGNTIYF. CDR3 sequence (DNA): TGTGCCAGCAGCGGACGGACAGGGGGTATCTCTGGAAACACCATATATTTT.